The clone carrying this T cell receptor beta chain showed up just a few times. The sample originates from a study of blood T cells in healthy people across ages. It was with a sample-barcoded 5' primer and a J-beta primer mix that a second PCR of roughly 7 to 12 cycles was run. TCRdb called the 5' RACE reads again in MiXCR, with one record for every CDR3 protein. The table has about 560,000 distinct CDR3 sequences, 25% to 35% seen once. There are 14 residues in the CDR3. Trimming took 5 bases from V and 1 from J, leaving 11 bases between them. Germline V gene data show CDR1 as WSHSY and CDR2 as SAAADI. These records were also assigned to another study, of T cells of mothers and their children.

The sequence was obtained from a boy between 2 and 10 years old in good health. The V gene is TRBV10-2, the J gene TRBJ1-1; D gene ambiguous. The sequenced sample consisted of blood. CDR3 amino acids: CASSWETQNTEAFF. CDR3 sequence (DNA): TGCGCCAGCAGTTGGGAAACCCAGAACACTGAAGCTTTCTTT.